This T cell receptor (beta chain) was observed in a study of monozygotic twins with inflammatory bowel disease. Findings of the study overall: Between concordant and discordant twins, repertoire similarity failed to differ, a result that limited power may explain.

In the case of this clonotype: The antigen is not known.

Amplification of TCRalpha and TCRbeta cDNA involved two nested PCRs that ran for about 15 and 9 cycles. TCRdb reprocessed the 5' RACE reads and reports one entry per CDR3 protein, with no DNA. The table lists 110,000 to 150,000 distinct CDR3 sequences. The CDR3 runs 16 residues. Per germline, CDR1 SGHNT and CDR2 YYREEE (reference sequence). Sample: blood. The receptor was derived from a human donor with ulcerative colitis or Crohn's disease, or a healthy co-twin of an affected twin (not recorded which). The chain is built from TRBV5-4 and TRBJ2-3; TCRdb returns TRBD2, unconfirmable since there is no DNA. CDR3 in amino acids: CASSLGGRALTDTQYF.